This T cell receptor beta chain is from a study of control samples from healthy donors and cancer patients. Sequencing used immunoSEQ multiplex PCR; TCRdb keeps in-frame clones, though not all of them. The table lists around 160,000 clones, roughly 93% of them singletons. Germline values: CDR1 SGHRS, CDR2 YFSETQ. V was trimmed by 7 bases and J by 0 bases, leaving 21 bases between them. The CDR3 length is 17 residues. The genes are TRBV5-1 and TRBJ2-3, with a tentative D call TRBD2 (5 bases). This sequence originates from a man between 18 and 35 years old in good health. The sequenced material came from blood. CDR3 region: CASSEFRGRDSTDTQYF. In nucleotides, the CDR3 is TGCGCCAGCTCCGAGTTTCGAGGGCGAGATAGCACAGATACGCAGTATTTT.